The 30 T cell receptor beta chains given below trace back to one sample, sequenced in a study of long-term antiretroviral therapy in people with HIV. Survey-level resolution applied to immunoSEQ assay v3.0. Generated by immunoSEQ multiplex PCR, the TCRdb table keeps only in-frame clones and is missing some. Counted here are over 30,000 clones, around 85% occurring once; the ten biggest clones make up around 4%. The sequencing used unsorted PBMCs, collected 1.2 years after starting antiretroviral therapy. The receptors were sampled from a woman between 45 and 60 years old with HIV.

The chain couples TRBV7-9 to TRBJ1-2; 10 bases align to TRBD1. The CDR3 covers 15 residues. Unmatched junction bases numbered 7, after V lost 5 bases and J lost 4 bases. The germline gives CDR1 SEHNR, CDR2 FQNEAQ (reference sequence). CDR3 DNA sequence: TGTGCCAGCAGCCCCAGTGGGACAGGGGTCTATGGCTACACCTTC. Translation gives CASSPSGTGVYGYTF.

This chain connects TRBV7-3 to TRBJ2-1; 12 nucleotides line up with TRBD1. CDR3 size: 14 residues. The germline gives CDR1 SGHTA, CDR2 FQGTGA. V trimming: 4 bases; J trimming: 8 bases; junction bases outside the gene matches: 3. The CDR3 nucleotides are TGTGCCAGCAGCTCCGGGACAGGGGGCGATGAGCAGTTCTTC. Translated: CASSSGTGGDEQFF. The full variable domain, rest sourced from reference TRBV7-3 and TRBJ2-1, is GAGVSQTPSNKVTEKGKYVELRCDPISGHTALYWYRQSLGQGPEFLIYFQGTGAADDSGLPNDRFFAVRPEGSVSTLKIQRTERGDSAVYLCASSSGTGGDEQFFGPGTRLTVL.

This rearrangement joins TRBV29-1 to TRBJ1-2; no definite D call. Germline-derived CDR1 and CDR2 are SQVTM and ANQGSEA. The CDR3 loop spans 12 amino acids. Trimming shortened V by 2 bases and J by 4 bases, and 8 bases separated the two germline ends. CDR3 DNA: TGCAGCGTTGAACCCAGGACCTATGGCTACACCTTC. Its translation: CSVEPRTYGYTF.

This clone occurred once. J is TRBJ1-1 and V is TRBV7-8; D not certain. V lost 5 bases and J 6 bases, leaving 10 bases between the germline ends. This CDR3 contains 12 residues. Germline V gene data show CDR1 as SGHVS and CDR2 as FQNEAQ. The CDR3 nucleotides read TGTGCCAGCAGCCCCAAGCCCTCTGAAGCTTTCTTT. Its protein product is CASSPKPSEAFF.

The V call is TRBV6-5, the J call TRBJ2-5, with D possibly being TRBD2 (7 bases). V lost 7 bases and J 7 bases, leaving 16 bases between the germline ends. The CDR3 is 13 residues long. The germline V gene has CDR1 MNHEY and CDR2 SVGAGI. CDR3 loop: CASKGGEVGTQYF. For the CDR3, the DNA is TGTGCCAGCAAGGGGGGGGAGGTTGGGACCCAGTACTTC.

This clone was recorded only once. The chain couples TRBV14 to TRBJ1-4; 10 nucleotides line up with TRBD1. The CDR3 runs 17 residues. Germline assignment: CDR1 SGHDN and CDR2 FVKESK. With V trimmed by 4 bases and J by 4 bases, 9 bases remained unmatched. The chain's CDR3 is CASSPTGGGRDNEKLFF. The DNA for the CDR3 is TGTGCCAGCAGCCCGACAGGGGGCGGGAGAGATAATGAAAAACTGTTTTTT. The full variable domain, its missing parts supplied by reference TRBV14 and TRBJ1-4, is EAGVTQFPSHSVIEKGQTVTLRCDPISGHDNLYWYRRVMGKEIKFLLHFVKESKQDESGMPNNRFLAERTGGTYSTLKVQPAELEDSGVYFCASSPTGGGRDNEKLFFGSGTQLSVL.

This chain links TRBV5-4 with TRBJ1-1; D is unclear. V gave up 2 bases and J gave up 0 bases, with 5 bases separating them. The CDR3 length is 13 residues. The germline V gene has CDR1 SGHNT and CDR2 YYREEE (reference sequence). The CDR3 spells CASSLSLNTEAFF. The CDR3 region has the DNA TGTGCCAGCAGCTTATCACTGAACACTGAAGCTTTCTTT.

The rearrangement uses TRBV30 and TRBJ2-7; D gene ambiguous. Germline lookup yields CDR1 GTSNPN and CDR2 SVGIG (reference sequence). The CDR3 extends over 11 amino acids. V gave up 0 bases and J gave up 4 bases, with 4 bases separating them. CDR3 residues: CAWSVGYEQYF. CDR3 DNA: TGTGCCTGGAGTGTGGGGTACGAGCAGTACTTC.

The genes are TRBV7-2 and TRBJ1-5, with D unresolved. The CDR3 sequence is 15 residues long. Trimming removed 1 base at V and 3 bases at J, with 10 bases between. Germline V gives CDR1 SGHTA, CDR2 FQGNSA. The CDR3 nucleotides are TGTGCCAGCAGCTTAGACGGGCGGCTCAATCAGCCCCAGCATTTT. It codes for CASSLDGRLNQPQHF.

On this clone: At the DNA level, this CDR3 is encoded by other sequences in the same sample as well. This chain uses TRBV6-5 with TRBJ1-3; a weak D match, TRBD1 (6 bases). Deletions cut 6 bases from V and 0 bases from J, with 12 bases between. Per germline, CDR1 MNHEY and CDR2 SVGAGI. CDR3 size: 15 residues. CDR3 coding DNA: TGTGCCAGCAGCTCTGGGACAACCTCTGGAAACACCATATATTTT. It translates to CASSSGTTSGNTIYF.

This chain connects TRBV5-1 to TRBJ1-1, with TRBD1 matching over 7 bases. Per germline, CDR1 SGHRS and CDR2 YFSETQ. V shed 2 bases and J 4 bases; nucleotides not matched to a gene: 2. The CDR3 sequence is 13 residues long. The CDR3 region has the DNA TGCGCCAGCAGCTTAACAGGGGCCACTGAAGCTTTCTTT. Translated, it gives CASSLTGATEAFF.

The DNA for the CDR3 is TGTGCCAGCACTTCTGGACAGGGCAATAATTCACCCCTCCACTTT. Translated: CASTSGQGNNSPLHF. This chain links TRBV5-4 with TRBJ1-6, with TRBD1 matching 8 bases. The CDR3 is made up of 15 amino acids. CDR1 SGHNT and CDR2 YYREEE come from the germline V gene (reference sequence). V dropped 6 bases and J dropped 5; count of bases not matched to a gene: 7.

The V call is TRBV2, the J call TRBJ1-3; a weak D match, TRBD1 (5 bases). CDR1 SNHLY and CDR2 FYNNEI come from the germline V gene. The CDR3 loop spans 15 amino acids. The ends were cut back, 3 bases at V and 0 bases at J, with 9 bases in the middle. CDR3 sequence: CASSEQGRSGNTIYF. The CDR3 DNA reads as TGTGCCAGCAGTGAGCAGGGCCGCTCTGGAAACACCATATATTTT.

The rearrangement links TRBV18 to TRBJ1-4; 9 nucleotides agree with TRBD1. The CDR3 covers 18 residues. Germline-derived CDR1 and CDR2 are KGHSH and LQKENI. Trimming at V came to 7 bases and at J to 2 bases, leaving 14 bases not matched to a gene. CDR3 residues: CASLRVTGGASTNEKLFF. CDR3 nucleotides: TGTGCCAGCTTACGGGTAACAGGGGGCGCATCGACTAATGAAAAACTGTTTTTT.

The chain is built from TRBV5-1 and TRBJ2-3; D unresolved. The CDR3 is made up of 14 amino acids. Germline V gene sequence: CDR1 SGHRS, CDR2 YFSETQ. Trimming removed 0 bases from V and 6 bases from J, with 11 bases in between. The chain's CDR3 is CASSLAMDADTQYF. CDR3 DNA sequence: TGCGCCAGCAGCTTGGCCATGGACGCCGATACGCAGTATTTT.

The V call is TRBV7-2, the J call TRBJ2-7; TRBD1 agrees at 8 bases. The CDR3 extends over 14 amino acids. Germline CDR1 reads SGHTA; CDR2 reads FQGNSA. The V gene end was trimmed by 1 base and the J gene end by 6 bases; junction bases not matched to a gene: 5. CDR3 protein: CASSLGSGGGEQYF. DNA of the CDR3: TGTGCCAGCAGCTTAGGGTCAGGGGGCGGCGAGCAGTACTTC.

This clone was detected only a few times. The chain combines TRBV6-5 with TRBJ2-7, with 12 bases fitting TRBD1. This CDR3 is 15 amino acids long. Trimming cost V 2 bases and J 5 bases; bases outside gene matches: 4. Germline values: CDR1 MNHEY, CDR2 SVGAGI. The CDR3 loop reads CASSYAGQGANEQYF. The CDR3 DNA reads TGTGCCAGCAGTTACGCGGGACAGGGGGCTAACGAGCAGTACTTC.

This clone was counted once. J is TRBJ2-5 and V is TRBV7-2, with 8 bases lining up with TRBD1. The CDR3 contains 15 residues. Germline V gene lookup returns CDR1 SGHTA and CDR2 FQGNSA. After removal of 1 base from V and 3 bases from J, the junction contained 4 bases not matched to a gene. Here the CDR3 reads CASSLGDRQKETQYF. CDR3 nucleotides: TGTGCCAGCAGCTTAGGGGACAGGCAGAAAGAGACCCAGTACTTC.

The chain is built from TRBV6-5 and TRBJ1-6; D ambiguous. Germline V gives CDR1 MNHEY, CDR2 SVGAGI. The V gene lost 6 bases and the J gene lost 7 bases, with 13 bases spanning the gap. This CDR3 is 14 amino acids long. CDR3 sequence reads: CASSQRAPNSPLHF. CDR3 sequence (DNA): TGTGCCAGCAGCCAAAGAGCGCCCAATTCACCCCTCCACTTT.

The gene calls are TRBV6-6 and TRBJ1-1, with 10 nucleotides matching TRBD1. CDR1 and CDR2 (germline): MNHNY, SVGAGI (reference sequence). V was clipped by 6 bases and J by 4 bases; unmatched bases: 8. The CDR3 covers 15 residues. Written as DNA, the CDR3 is TGTGCCAGCAGCGATCGACAGGGGGCTGGCACTGAAGCTTTCTTT. Translation gives CASSDRQGAGTEAFF.

The chain combines TRBV19 with TRBJ2-5; D remains ambiguous. The CDR3 extends over 14 amino acids. Germline CDR1 LNHDA, CDR2 SQIVND (reference sequence). V gave up 3 bases and J gave up 5 bases, with 13 bases separating them. CDR3 in amino acids: CASSINRLAETQYF. CDR3 nucleotides: TGTGCCAGTAGTATTAATCGGCTGGCGGAGACCCAGTACTTC.

The chain recombines TRBV9 with TRBJ1-1; D uncertain. The V gene's germline CDR1 is SGDLS and CDR2 YYNGEE. The CDR3 consists of 14 residues. V was clipped by 1 base and J by 1 base, with 8 bases between them. CDR3 DNA sequence: TGTGCCAGCAGCGTATTCTCAGCGAACACTGAAGCTTTCTTT. It is translated as CASSVFSANTEAFF.

The rearrangement links TRBV9 to TRBJ2-7; 11 bases match TRBD2. CDR1 SGDLS and CDR2 YYNGEE come from the germline V gene. Trimming removed 4 bases from V and 0 bases from J; junction bases left unmatched: 9. The length of the CDR3 is 17 residues. CDR3 residues: CASSSDSGGENSYEQYF. CDR3 in DNA: TGTGCCAGCAGCTCAGATAGCGGGGGGGAAAACTCCTACGAGCAGTACTTC.

The gene calls are TRBV5-1 and TRBJ1-2; 8 bases match TRBD1. The germline V gene encodes CDR1 SGHRS and CDR2 YFSETQ. The V and J ends lost 2 bases and 0 bases, in that order; junction bases with no gene match: 24. The CDR3 has 22 residues. In DNA, the CDR3 is TGCGCCAGCAGCTTTGGACTAGCCGCTCTCTCGACAGGGGTCAAAGCTAACTATGGCTACACCTTC. Amino acids: CASSFGLAALSTGVKANYGYTF.

The chain is built from TRBV6-5 and TRBJ1-3; D is possibly TRBD1 (5 bases). The germline V and J ends were trimmed by 6 bases and 3 bases, with 15 bases remaining between them. This CDR3 contains 15 residues. CDR1 is MNHEY and CDR2 is SVGAGI in the germline V gene. In DNA form, the CDR3 reads TGTGCCAGCAGGGGCCCCGGGACGGATGGAAACACCATATATTTT. Protein product: CASRGPGTDGNTIYF.

This clone is medium-sized by share. CDR3 coding DNA: TGCGCCAGCAGTGACGGGGCAAATGGCTACACCTTC. Residues: CASSDGANGYTF. The J gene is TRBJ1-2, the V gene TRBV10-1; possibly TRBD1 for D (5 bases). V was shortened by 3 bases and J by 6 bases, with 8 bases between the two germline ends. CDR1 WNHNN and CDR2 SYGVQD come from the germline V gene (reference sequence). There are 12 residues in the CDR3.

The genes are TRBV7-2 and TRBJ2-5, with 15 bases lining up with TRBD2. Germline V gives CDR1 SGHTA, CDR2 FQGNSA. The junction had 5 bases not matched to a gene; V was cut back by 5 bases and J by 1 base. The CDR3 loop spans 17 amino acids. CDR3 sequence reads: CASSTGLAGGGQETQYF. DNA of the CDR3: TGTGCCAGCAGCACCGGACTAGCGGGGGGGGGCCAAGAGACCCAGTACTTC.

The chain links TRBV4-2 to TRBJ1-1; the match to TRBD1 covers 10 bases. With V trimmed by 2 bases and J by 0 bases, 9 bases remained unmatched. This CDR3 is 18 amino acids long. Germline V lookup: CDR1 LGHNA, CDR2 YNFKEQ. CDR3 sequence: CASSQNYPGQGMNTEAFF. The CDR3 DNA follows: TGTGCCAGCAGCCAAAACTACCCGGGACAGGGGATGAACACTGAAGCTTTCTTT.

The chain employs TRBV27 and TRBJ1-2; perhaps TRBD1 as D (6 bases). Germline V CDR1 and CDR2: MNHEY, SMNVEV (reference sequence). This CDR3 spans 14 amino acids. With 5 bases removed from V and 4 bases from J, the gap between germline ends came to 14 bases. The CDR3 is CASSGQPGSYGYTF. The CDR3 nucleotides are TGTGCCAGCAGTGGACAGCCGGGTTCCTATGGCTACACCTTC.

The chain recombines TRBV9 with TRBJ1-3; D gene unclear. V shed 7 bases and J shed 0 bases, with 5 bases lying between them. CDR3 length: 12 amino acids. The germline gives CDR1 SGDLS, CDR2 YYNGEE. The CDR3, as DNA: TGTGCCAGCGGGAGCTCTGGAAACACCATATATTTT. Translation gives CASGSSGNTIYF.